The TCR beta chain under discussion was sequenced for a study of identical twins. V was pared by 1 base and J by 3 bases, with 9 bases between. This CDR3 is built from 14 residues. From germline, CDR1 is SSHAT and CDR2 FNYEAQ (reference sequence). With regard to this clonotype: Its target is not known.

Template switching, a step in the protocol, added a universal primer site, and cDNA carried unique molecular identifiers. TCRdb called the 5' RACE reads again in MiXCR, with one record for every CDR3 protein. The repertoire holds fewer than 250,000 distinct CDR3 sequences, with 7.5% as singletons. Broader study findings: Conclusions came from cross-sectional statistical analysis, not from following the same donors.

These data also featured in a second study, about yellow fever vaccine responses in identical twins.

V is TRBV7-7 and J is TRBJ2-5, with a possible D match to TRBD2 (7 bases). The sequencing input was CD8+ T cells sorted from blood. This receptor was taken from a woman younger than 35 in good health. DNA for the CDR3: TGTGCCAGCAGCTTAGTAGGGGGGGAAGAGACCCAGTACTTC. This encodes CASSLVGGEETQYF.